The next 32 T cell receptor beta chains were all read from a single sample in a study of beta chain features in type 1 diabetes. Points from the study as a whole: A moderate, significant TCRB CDR3 shortening appeared in type 1 diabetes across four CD4+ subsets.

TCRB transcripts that were expressed got sequenced, as all of the isolated RNA had been reverse transcribed. TCRdb keeps only in-frame clones here, not all; method: immunoSEQ multiplex PCR. The data hold around 650,000 clones, with about an eighth observed a single time. For these TCRs, the target antigens are not known. The source material was naive CD4+ T cells from blood. These receptors originate from a man aged 30 to 39 with type 1 diabetes.

This chain links TRBV5-4 with TRBJ1-3, with D hard to call. Germline V gives CDR1 SGHNT, CDR2 YYREEE (reference sequence). The V end lost 5 bases, the J end lost 4 bases, and 13 bases lay between the germline ends. This CDR3 is built from 14 residues. CDR3 nucleotide sequence: TGTGCCAGCAGTATGCATGGGCCCGGAAACACCATATATTTT. This codes for CASSMHGPGNTIYF.

CDR3 in DNA: TGCAGCGCCCGACCCAGCCCCACTGAAGCTTTCTTT. This encodes CSARPSPTEAFF. V usage is TRBV29-1 and J usage is TRBJ1-1; no firm D call. This CDR3 has 12 residues. V shed 7 bases and J shed 4 bases, with 13 bases lying between them. Germline CDR1 and CDR2: SQVTM and ANQGSEA.

The chain couples TRBV5-1 to TRBJ2-3, with 8 bases that match TRBD2. The CDR3 has 16 amino acids. Germline lookup yields CDR1 SGHRS and CDR2 YFSETQ. V shed 4 bases and J 2 bases; nucleotides not matched to a gene: 9. Here the CDR3 DNA reads TGCGCCAGCAGCGATTTATTAGCGGGGTCCACAGATACGCAGTATTTT. Translated, it gives CASSDLLAGSTDTQYF.

The V gene is TRBV2, the J gene TRBJ1-5; possible D gene TRBD1, 6 bases. The germline CDR1 and CDR2 sequences are SNHLY and FYNNEI. The CDR3 has 13 residues. V was trimmed by 6 bases and J by 2 bases, leaving 8 bases between them. Here the CDR3 DNA reads TGTGCCAGCAGACGGACAGGCAATCAGCCCCAGCATTTT. Its protein product is CASRRTGNQPQHF.

To note about this clone: Other DNA sequences of this sample code for an identical CDR3. This chain connects TRBV7-2 to TRBJ1-1, with 7 bases aligning to TRBD1. Germline loops: CDR1 SGHTA, CDR2 FQGNSA. The length of the CDR3 is 13 residues. Unmatched junction bases numbered 4, after V lost 6 bases and J lost 3 bases. CDR3: CASRSQGDTEAFF. The CDR3 DNA follows: TGTGCCAGCAGGTCGCAGGGGGACACTGAAGCTTTCTTT.

The V gene is TRBV6-5, the J gene TRBJ1-2; weak D call: TRBD1 (6 bases). The germline gives CDR1 MNHEY, CDR2 SVGAGI. V was trimmed by 4 bases and J by 0 bases, leaving 15 bases between them. This CDR3 spans 16 amino acids. CDR3 region: CASSLTTGPPNYGYTF. The CDR3 nucleotides read TGTGCCAGCAGTTTGACAACAGGGCCCCCTAACTATGGCTACACCTTC.

V and J are TRBV19 and TRBJ1-1; tentative D call: TRBD1 (6 bases). Germline CDR1 is LNHDA and CDR2 is SQIVND (reference sequence). The CDR3 consists of 16 residues. Between the trimmed V and J ends, which lost 0 bases and 1 base, there was a span of 12 bases. CDR3 region: CASSIDSRGGNTEAFF. CDR3 DNA: TGTGCCAGTAGTATAGATAGCAGGGGAGGGAACACTGAAGCTTTCTTT.

This clone was counted only a few times. The CDR3 is CSVVRTIHNEQFF. Here the CDR3 DNA reads TGCAGCGTTGTGAGGACAATCCACAATGAGCAGTTCTTC. The chain employs TRBV29-1 and TRBJ2-1; tentative D call: TRBD1 (5 bases). The CDR3 is 13 amino acids. CDR1 is SQVTM, CDR2 ANQGSEA, per germline. V was cut by 4 bases and J by 5 bases, with 12 bases left in between.

This clone was seen only a few times. The chain employs TRBV7-6 and TRBJ1-5; D gene uncertain. This CDR3 is 14 amino acids long. The germline V gene encodes CDR1 SGHVS and CDR2 FNYEAQ. Trimming left V 2 bases short and J 6 bases short, with 11 bases between. CDR3 loop: CASSLTSGAQPQHF. The CDR3 nucleotides are TGTGCCAGCAGCTTAACTTCGGGTGCTCAGCCCCAGCATTTT.

This clone was recorded a few times. The rearrangement uses TRBV28 and TRBJ2-7, with D unclear. Germline CDR1 reads MDHEN; CDR2 reads SYDVKM. V was cut by 3 bases and J by 7 bases, with 10 bases left in between. CDR3 length equals 12 residues. The CDR3 loop is CASSFEEREQYF. The CDR3 DNA reads TGTGCCAGCAGTTTTGAGGAACGGGAGCAGTACTTC.

The gene calls are TRBV27 and TRBJ1-1; perhaps TRBD1 as D (6 bases). Germline loops: CDR1 MNHEY, CDR2 SMNVEV (reference sequence). This CDR3 comprises 13 residues. The V and J ends lost 6 bases and 5 bases respectively, with 13 bases between them. In nucleotides, the CDR3 is TGTGCCAGCAGGCGAACTCAGGGGACTGAAGCTTTCTTT. Protein sequence: CASRRTQGTEAFF.

This clone has a handful of counts. The chain has TRBV19 and TRBJ2-3; weak D call: TRBD2 (6 bases). Trimming took 2 bases from V and 6 from J, leaving 12 bases between them. The CDR3 consists of 14 residues. The V gene's germline CDR1 is LNHDA and CDR2 SQIVND (reference sequence). CDR3 nucleotides: TGTGCCAGTAGTATATCGGAGGCGGGGGATACGCAGTATTTT. It codes for CASSISEAGDTQYF. Together with reference TRBV19 and TRBJ2-3, the CDR3 gives the full variable domain: DGGITQSPKYLFRKEGQNVTLSCEQNLNHDAMYWYRQDPGQGLRLIYYSQIVNDFQKGDIAEGYSVSREKKESFPLTVTSAQKNPTAFYLCASSISEAGDTQYFGPGTRLTVL.

The chain combines TRBV6-5 with TRBJ1-6, with a weak D call TRBD1 (6 bases). Per germline, CDR1 MNHEY and CDR2 SVGAGI. Trimming shortened V by 2 bases and J by 8 bases, and 10 bases separated the two germline ends. CDR3 size: 14 residues. DNA for the CDR3: TGTGCCAGCAGTTACACAGGGTCCCATTCACCCCTCCACTTT. It translates to CASSYTGSHSPLHF.

This clone was found a few times. The V gene is TRBV4-2, the J gene TRBJ2-2; TRBD2 aligns across 7 bases. CDR3 length: 17 residues. Germline V gene data show CDR1 as LGHNA and CDR2 as YNFKEQ. J lost 1 base, V lost 1 base, and 6 bases had no gene match. CDR3: CASSQGDPSGNTGELFF. CDR3 DNA sequence: TGTGCCAGCAGCCAAGGGGATCCTAGCGGGAACACCGGGGAGCTGTTTTTT.

This chain uses TRBV9 with TRBJ1-1; D is unresolved. Germline V gene lookup returns CDR1 SGDLS and CDR2 YYNGEE. The CDR3 sequence is 13 residues long. V shed 0 bases and J shed 8 bases, with 11 bases lying between them. The chain's CDR3 is CASSVEGRGEAFF. The CDR3, as DNA: TGTGCCAGCAGCGTAGAGGGCAGAGGAGAAGCTTTCTTT.

This rearrangement joins TRBV7-2 to TRBJ2-3, with TRBD1 as a possible D gene (6 bases). Germline V gene lookup returns CDR1 SGHTA and CDR2 FQGNSA. Trimming shortened V by 4 bases and J by 6 bases, and 11 bases separated the two germline ends. The CDR3 spans 13 residues. The DNA of the CDR3 is TGTGCCAGCAGCTCACAGGGCTGGGATACGCAGTATTTT. Translating it yields CASSSQGWDTQYF.

The chain has TRBV5-1 and TRBJ2-3, with TRBD1 identical over 8 bases. J lost 4 bases, V lost 4 bases, and 8 bases had no gene match. The CDR3 totals 15 residues. Germline CDR1 reads SGHRS; CDR2 reads YFSETQ. The CDR3 sequence is CASSTPTGAPDTQYF. CDR3 sequence (DNA): TGCGCCAGCAGCACCCCGACAGGGGCCCCAGATACGCAGTATTTT. The full variable domain, with the rest looked up from reference TRBV5-1 and TRBJ2-3, is KAGVTQTPRYLIKTRGQQVTLSCSPISGHRSVSWYQQTPGQGLQFLFEYFSETQRNKGNFPGRFSGRQFSNSRSEMNVSTLELGDSALYLCASSTPTGAPDTQYFGPGTRLTVL.

This clone was seen a handful of times. Here the CDR3 DNA reads TGTGCCAGCACCCCCAGGGGGGGGAGTTTCCAAGAGACCCAGTACTTC. Amino acids: CASTPRGGSFQETQYF. V and J are TRBV28 and TRBJ2-5, with D perhaps being TRBD1 or TRBD2 (7 bases each). V lost 7 bases, J lost 1 base, and 19 bases lay in between. The length of the CDR3 is 16 residues. Germline assignment: CDR1 MDHEN and CDR2 SYDVKM. The whole variable domain, remainder taken from reference TRBV28 and TRBJ2-5, is DVKVTQSSRYLVKRTGEKVFLECVQDMDHENMFWYRQDPGLGLRLIYFSYDVKMKEKGDIPEGYSVSREKKERFSLILESASTNQTSMYLCASTPRGGSFQETQYFGPGTRLLVL.

This clone was picked up many times. The chain joins TRBV7-9 to TRBJ2-3; D is uncertain. V was shortened by 5 bases and J by 2 bases, with 5 bases between the two germline ends. This CDR3 comprises 12 residues. Germline V gives CDR1 SEHNR, CDR2 FQNEAQ (reference sequence). The DNA for the CDR3 is TGTGCCAGCAGCATGTCCACAGATACGCAGTATTTT. This translates into CASSMSTDTQYF.

CDR3: CASRRRDTDTQYF. CDR3 DNA: TGTGCCAGCAGACGACGCGACACAGATACGCAGTATTTT. The rearrangement links TRBV6-5 to TRBJ2-3, with D unclear. This CDR3 has 13 amino acids. The V gene's germline CDR1 is MNHEY and CDR2 SVGAGI. Trimming stripped 6 bases from V and 2 bases from J, with 9 bases between.

This chain joins TRBV30 and TRBJ2-3; tentative D call: TRBD1 (6 bases). From germline, CDR1 is GTSNPN and CDR2 SVGIG (reference sequence). This CDR3 comprises 13 residues. The ends were cut back, 1 base at V and 2 bases at J, with 7 bases in the middle. CDR3 protein: CAWSGQVTDTQYF. CDR3 DNA sequence: TGTGCCTGGAGTGGACAGGTCACAGATACGCAGTATTTT.

V usage is TRBV2 and J usage is TRBJ1-6; D is possibly TRBD1 (5 bases). V dropped 7 bases and J dropped 9 bases, with 19 bases sitting between them. Per the germline V gene, CDR1 is SNHLY and CDR2 is FYNNEI. The length of the CDR3 is 15 residues. The CDR3 is CASTLGGASGSPLHF. In nucleotides, the CDR3 is TGTGCCAGCACCCTTGGAGGGGCATCTGGTTCACCCCTCCACTTT.

The table lists this clone with a few counts. This sequence joins TRBV11-2 and TRBJ2-1; D call uncertain. The CDR3 runs 14 residues. The germline V gene encodes CDR1 SGHAT and CDR2 FQNNGV. The V end lost 1 base, the J end lost 6 bases, and 10 bases lay between the germline ends. The DNA of the CDR3 is TGTGCCAGCAGCTTAGGGTCCAGCGCCAATGAGCAGTTCTTC. Its translation: CASSLGSSANEQFF.

The chain joins TRBV4-3 to TRBJ2-1; the match to TRBD2 covers 11 bases. Germline V lookup: CDR1 LGHNA, CDR2 YSLEER. With V trimmed by 4 bases and J by 4 bases, 6 bases remained unmatched. This CDR3 has 16 residues. For the CDR3, the DNA is TGCGCCAGCAGCCTCCATCTAGCGGGGGGTTACAATGAGCAGTTCTTC. Its protein product is CASSLHLAGGYNEQFF.

The rearrangement links TRBV28 to TRBJ2-3; 10 positions agree with TRBD1. Germline V gene sequence: CDR1 MDHEN, CDR2 SYDVKM. The CDR3 loop spans 15 amino acids. V shed 8 bases, J shed 11 bases, and the junction held 16 bases outside the gene matches. CDR3 in DNA: TGTGCCAGCGGGACAGGGGACTATTCTATTTTCGAGCAGTATTTT. Protein product: CASGTGDYSIFEQYF.

The sample holds many counts of this clone. This chain joins TRBV23-1 and TRBJ1-4; D is uncertain. TRBV23-1 is an ORF, and what it does is uncertain. The length of the CDR3 is 12 residues. V was cut by 4 bases and J by 8 bases, with 8 bases left in between. This CDR3 reads CASSLELEKLFF. The CDR3 bases are TGCGCCAGCAGTCTCGAGCTCGAAAAACTGTTTTTT.

The rearrangement links TRBV5-1 to TRBJ2-7, with 8 bases that match TRBD1. Germline V CDR1 and CDR2: SGHRS, YFSETQ. V dropped 5 bases and J dropped 6; count of bases not matched to a gene: 10. This CDR3 has 14 residues. CDR3 nucleotide sequence: TGCGCCAGCAGTACCCTAGGACAGGGTTCCGAGCAGTACTTC. Its translation: CASSTLGQGSEQYF.

This clone showed up many times. CDR3 sequence reads: CASAAYNEQFF. CDR3 nucleotide sequence: TGTGCCAGCGCTGCCTACAATGAGCAGTTCTTC. The chain has TRBV14 and TRBJ2-1; D unresolved. The V end lost 8 bases, the J end lost 2 bases, and 4 bases lay between the germline ends. Germline-derived CDR1 and CDR2 are SGHDN and FVKESK. There are 11 residues in the CDR3.

As concerns this clone: The germline gene is not matched at one end of the junction; a read error may be the cause. The rearrangement links TRBV16 to TRBJ2-3; 8 positions agree with TRBD2. This CDR3 comprises 15 residues. Per germline, CDR1 KGHSY and CDR2 FQNENV. The CDR3 region is CASSLDSTSADTQYF. The CDR3, as DNA: TGTGCCAGCAGCCTCGACTCGACTAGCGCAGACACGCAGTATTTT.

This clone occurred a few times. The chain joins TRBV7-2 to TRBJ2-3; weak D call: TRBD1 (5 bases). Trimming stripped 5 bases from V and 4 bases from J, with 13 bases between. The CDR3 is made up of 14 amino acids. CDR1 SGHTA and CDR2 FQGNSA come from the germline V gene. This CDR3 reads CASSIRSGPDTQYF. The CDR3 DNA reads TGTGCCAGCAGCATACGTTCAGGGCCAGATACGCAGTATTTT. Complete variable domain (other parts from reference TRBV7-2 and TRBJ2-3): GAGVSQSPSNKVTEKGKDVELRCDPISGHTALYWYRQSLGQGLEFLIYFQGNSAPDKSGLPSDRFSAERTGGSVSTLTIQRTQQEDSAVYLCASSIRSGPDTQYFGPGTRLTVL.

This clone was detected only a few times. This chain uses TRBV28 with TRBJ2-7, with D perhaps being TRBD1 or TRBD2 (5 bases each). The CDR3 length is 15 residues. CDR1 and CDR2 from the germline V gene are MDHEN and SYDVKM. V was clipped by 5 bases and J by 2 bases, with 16 bases between them. CDR3 nucleotide sequence: TGTGCCAGCAGTCCTTGGGGGTCTAGCACCTACGAGCAGTACTTC. It encodes CASSPWGSSTYEQYF.

This clone was picked up a small number of times. The chain is built from TRBV4-3 and TRBJ1-2; D remains ambiguous. CDR3 length: 14 amino acids. The germline CDR1 and CDR2 sequences are LGHNA and YSLEER. V lost 0 bases and J 4 bases, leaving 9 bases between the germline ends. The CDR3 here is CASSQDRSAYGYTF. The CDR3 DNA reads as TGCGCCAGCAGCCAAGATCGGAGCGCCTATGGCTACACCTTC.